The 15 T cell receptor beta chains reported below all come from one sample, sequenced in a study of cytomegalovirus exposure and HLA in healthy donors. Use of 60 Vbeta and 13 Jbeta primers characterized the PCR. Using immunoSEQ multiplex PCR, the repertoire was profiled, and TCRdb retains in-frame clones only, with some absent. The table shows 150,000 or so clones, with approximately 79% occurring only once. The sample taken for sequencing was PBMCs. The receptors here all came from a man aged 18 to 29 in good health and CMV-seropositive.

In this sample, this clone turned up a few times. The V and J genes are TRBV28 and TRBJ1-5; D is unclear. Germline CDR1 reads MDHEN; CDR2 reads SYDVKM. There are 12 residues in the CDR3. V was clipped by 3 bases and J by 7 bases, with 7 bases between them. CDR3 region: CASSLVGQPQHF. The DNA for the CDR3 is TGTGCCAGCAGTTTGGTGGGCCAGCCCCAGCATTTT.

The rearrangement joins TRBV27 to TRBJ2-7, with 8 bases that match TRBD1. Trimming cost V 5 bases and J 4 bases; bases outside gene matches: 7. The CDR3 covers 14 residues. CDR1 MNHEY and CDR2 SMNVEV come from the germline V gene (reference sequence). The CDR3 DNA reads TGTGCCAGCAGTCCCGGGACAGGCAATTACGAGCAGTACTTC. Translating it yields CASSPGTGNYEQYF.

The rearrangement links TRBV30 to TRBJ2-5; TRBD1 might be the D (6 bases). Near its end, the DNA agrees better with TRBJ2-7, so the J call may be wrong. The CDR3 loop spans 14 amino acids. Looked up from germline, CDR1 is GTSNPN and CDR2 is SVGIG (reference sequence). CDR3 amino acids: CAYYALRGVGEQYF. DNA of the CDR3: TGTGCCTACTACGCACTCAGGGGAGTCGGCGAGCAGTACTTC.

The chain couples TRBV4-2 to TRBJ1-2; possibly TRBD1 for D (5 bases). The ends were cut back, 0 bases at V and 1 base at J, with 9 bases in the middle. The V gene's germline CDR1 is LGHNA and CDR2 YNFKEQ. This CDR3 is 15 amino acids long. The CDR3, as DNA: TGTGCCAGCAGCCAAGAGGGGCATGGTAACTATGGCTACACCTTC. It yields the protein CASSQEGHGNYGYTF.

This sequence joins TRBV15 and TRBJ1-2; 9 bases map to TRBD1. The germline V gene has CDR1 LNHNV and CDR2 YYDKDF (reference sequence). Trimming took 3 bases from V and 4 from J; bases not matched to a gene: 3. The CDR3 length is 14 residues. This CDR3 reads CATSRTGGSYGYTF. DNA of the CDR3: TGTGCCACCAGCAGGACAGGGGGAAGCTATGGCTACACCTTC.

CDR3: CASSVDGGLVSYEQYF. CDR3 DNA: TGTGCCAGCAGCGTAGACGGCGGGCTGGTCTCCTACGAGCAGTACTTC. The chain links TRBV9 to TRBJ2-7, with D perhaps matching TRBD2 (5 bases). Germline loops: CDR1 SGDLS, CDR2 YYNGEE. The CDR3 sequence is 16 residues long. Trimming pared 0 bases from V and 0 bases from J, leaving 13 bases between.

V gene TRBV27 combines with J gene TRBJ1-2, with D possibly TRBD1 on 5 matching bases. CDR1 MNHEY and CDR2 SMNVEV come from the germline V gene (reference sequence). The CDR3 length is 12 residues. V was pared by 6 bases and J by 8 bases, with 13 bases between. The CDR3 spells CASRRQGGGYTF. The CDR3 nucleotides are TGTGCCAGCAGGAGGCAGGGCGGCGGCTACACCTTC.

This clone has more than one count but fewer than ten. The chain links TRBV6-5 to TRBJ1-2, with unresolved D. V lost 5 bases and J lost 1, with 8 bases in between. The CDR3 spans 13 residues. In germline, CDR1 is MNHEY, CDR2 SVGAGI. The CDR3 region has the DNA TGTGCCAGCAGTCGACAAATTAACTATGGCTACACCTTC. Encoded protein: CASSRQINYGYTF.

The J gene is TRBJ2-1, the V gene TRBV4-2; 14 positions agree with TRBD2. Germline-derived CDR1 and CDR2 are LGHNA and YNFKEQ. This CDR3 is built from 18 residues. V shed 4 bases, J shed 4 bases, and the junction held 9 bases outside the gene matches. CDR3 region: CASSPRRLAGGRYNEQFF. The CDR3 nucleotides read TGTGCCAGCAGCCCCCGACGACTAGCGGGGGGGCGGTACAATGAGCAGTTCTTC.

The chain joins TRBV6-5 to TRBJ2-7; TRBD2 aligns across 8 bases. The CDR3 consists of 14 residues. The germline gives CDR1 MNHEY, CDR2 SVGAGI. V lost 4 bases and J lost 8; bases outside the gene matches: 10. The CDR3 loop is CASSSGRGRTKQYF. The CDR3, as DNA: TGTGCCAGCAGTTCCGGGAGGGGGAGGACGAAGCAGTACTTC.

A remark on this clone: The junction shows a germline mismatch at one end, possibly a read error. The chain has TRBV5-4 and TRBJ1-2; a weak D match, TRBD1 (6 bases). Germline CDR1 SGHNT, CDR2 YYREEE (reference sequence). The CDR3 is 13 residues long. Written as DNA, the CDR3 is TGTGCCAGCAGCTTACCGGAGCAATGGACAGCCGACTTC. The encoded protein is CASSLPEQWTADF.

The CDR3 bases are TGTGCCAGCAGCCACGGGACAGGGGATAACACTGAAGCTTTCTTT. As protein: CASSHGTGDNTEAFF. This sequence joins TRBV4-2 and TRBJ1-1, with 10 bases aligning to TRBD1. This CDR3 contains 15 residues. The germline V gene has CDR1 LGHNA and CDR2 YNFKEQ. V lost 3 bases and J lost 2; bases outside the gene matches: 3.

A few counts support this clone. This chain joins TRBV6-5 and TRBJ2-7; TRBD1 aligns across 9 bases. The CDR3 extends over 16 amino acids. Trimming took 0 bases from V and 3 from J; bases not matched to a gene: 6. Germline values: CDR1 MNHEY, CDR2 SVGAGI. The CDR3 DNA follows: TGTGCCAGCAGTTACTCGAGGACAGGGGTCAACTACGAGCAGTACTTC. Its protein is CASSYSRTGVNYEQYF.

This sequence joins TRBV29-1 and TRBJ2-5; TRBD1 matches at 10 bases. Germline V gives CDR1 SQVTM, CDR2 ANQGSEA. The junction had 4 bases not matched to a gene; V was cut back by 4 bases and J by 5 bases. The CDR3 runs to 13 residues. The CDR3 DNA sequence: TGCAGCGTTGGACAGGGGGCAAGGGAGACCCAGTACTTC. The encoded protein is CSVGQGARETQYF.

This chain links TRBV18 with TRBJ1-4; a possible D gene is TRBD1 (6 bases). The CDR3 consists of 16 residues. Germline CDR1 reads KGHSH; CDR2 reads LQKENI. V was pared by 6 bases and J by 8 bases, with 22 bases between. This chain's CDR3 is CASSFNLQGSGEKLFF. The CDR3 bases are TGTGCCAGCTCCTTCAACCTACAGGGAAGCGGCGAAAAACTGTTTTTT.